A selection of T cell receptor beta chains follows, all from one sample in a study of cytomegalovirus exposure and HLA in healthy donors. This table comes from immunoSEQ multiplex PCR, and its TCRdb copy is limited to in-frame clones, with some not included. The sample lists fewer than 110,000 clones; about 77% were seen once. Input material: PBMCs. These receptors all stem from a young woman in good health and CMV-seropositive. Both conserved end residues are part of each CDR3. D genes are given only for firm matches. Part of the rows lack a size; the others show once, few, many or a class for expanded clones.

v_call: TRBV29-1
clone_size: NA
d_call: NA
j_call: TRBJ2-1
cdr3_nt: TGCAGCGTTGAAAAACAGGGCAGAAACAATGAGCAGTTCTTC
cdr3_aa: CSVEKQGRNNEQFF

v_call: TRBV9
clone_size: few
d_call: NA
j_call: TRBJ2-7
cdr3_nt: TGTGCCAGCAGCGTATTAGGACTGGGGGAGCAGTACTTC
cdr3_aa: CASSVLGLGEQYF

v_call: TRBV19
clone_size: NA
d_call: NA
j_call: TRBJ2-7
cdr3_nt: TGTGCCAGTAGTATCATCTTGAGAGCATACGAGCAGTACTTC
cdr3_aa: CASSIILRAYEQYF

v_call: TRBV29-1
clone_size: NA
d_call: TRBD1
j_call: TRBJ2-7
cdr3_nt: TGCAGCGTTGGCACCGGGACAGGGGGGCGCGAGCAGTACTTC
cdr3_aa: CSVGTGTGGREQYF

v_call: TRBV28
clone_size: once
d_call: NA
j_call: TRBJ1-5
cdr3_nt: TGTGCCAGCAGTTTAGGCCAGCCCCAGCATTTT
cdr3_aa: CASSLGQPQHF

v_call: TRBV4-1
clone_size: NA
d_call: NA
j_call: TRBJ2-5
cdr3_nt: TGCGCCAGCAGCCAAGACCTGACTAGGCAAGAGACCCAGTACTTC
cdr3_aa: CASSQDLTRQETQYF

v_call: TRBV2
clone_size: NA
d_call: TRBD1
j_call: TRBJ1-1
cdr3_nt: TGTGCCAGCAGGGACAGGGGATGTTGGGCTTTCTTT
cdr3_aa: CASRDRGCWAFF

v_call: TRBV6-1
clone_size: NA
d_call: TRBD1
j_call: TRBJ1-6
cdr3_nt: TGTGCCAGCAGTGCGACAGGGGGCTGGGATTCACCCCTCCACTTT
cdr3_aa: CASSATGGWDSPLHF

v_call: TRBV19
clone_size: NA
d_call: NA
j_call: TRBJ2-7
cdr3_nt: TGTGCCAGTAGTAGAAGCATTGACTCCTACGAGCAGTACTTC
cdr3_aa: CASSRSIDSYEQYF

v_call: TRBV5-1
clone_size: NA
d_call: NA
j_call: TRBJ2-4
cdr3_nt: TGCGCCAGCAGCGAAACCGGCAAAAACATTCAGTACTTC
cdr3_aa: CASSETGKNIQYF

v_call: TRBV10-3
clone_size: NA
d_call: NA
j_call: TRBJ1-1
cdr3_nt: TGTGCCACCAATGCGCGGCAGGGGCAAGTACGTAACACTGAAGCTTTCTTT
cdr3_aa: CATNARQGQVRNTEAFF

v_call: TRBV5-1
clone_size: NA
d_call: TRBD1
j_call: TRBJ2-7
cdr3_nt: TGCGCCAGCAGCTTGGGGGACAGAAACTCCTACGAGCAGTACTTC
cdr3_aa: CASSLGDRNSYEQYF

v_call: TRBV7-9
clone_size: few
d_call: NA
j_call: TRBJ1-6
cdr3_nt: TGTGCCAGCAGCTTAGACCCAGGCAGGCTACTCAATTCACCCCTCCACTTT
cdr3_aa: CASSLDPGRLLNSPLHF

v_call: TRBV27
clone_size: NA
d_call: NA
j_call: TRBJ1-2
cdr3_nt: TGTGCCAGCAGTTTTGACAGGAGTGTTGGCTACACCTTC
cdr3_aa: CASSFDRSVGYTF

v_call: TRBV19
clone_size: NA
d_call: TRBD1
j_call: TRBJ2-7
cdr3_nt: TGTGCCGTAAGGGGGACAGGGGGCGCGTACGAGCAGTACTTC
cdr3_aa: CAVRGTGGAYEQYF

v_call: TRBV2
clone_size: NA
d_call: TRBD2
j_call: TRBJ2-3
cdr3_nt: TGTGCCAGCAGCTGGACTAGCGGGGCTGATACGCAGTATTTT
cdr3_aa: CASSWTSGADTQYF

v_call: TRBV7-3
clone_size: NA
d_call: TRBD2
j_call: TRBJ2-1
cdr3_nt: TGTGCCAGCAGCTGGGGGGGCAATGAGCAGTTCTTC
cdr3_aa: CASSWGGNEQFF

v_call: TRBV7-9
clone_size: NA
d_call: NA
j_call: TRBJ2-7
cdr3_nt: TGTGCCAGCAGCTTATTAGGGGGAAATAGGGACGAGCAGTACTTC
cdr3_aa: CASSLLGGNRDEQYF

v_call: TRBV30
clone_size: NA
d_call: NA
j_call: TRBJ1-2
cdr3_nt: TGTGCCTGGAGCAACCCTACAGGGAATTGGCTAGGTGGCTACACCTTC
cdr3_aa: CAWSNPTGNWLGGYTF

v_call: TRBV5-6
clone_size: NA
d_call: NA
j_call: TRBJ2-3
cdr3_nt: TGTGCCAGCAGTAGGGTGGGGAGAGAGGATACGCAGTATTTT
cdr3_aa: CASSRVGREDTQYF

v_call: TRBV9
clone_size: NA
d_call: TRBD1
j_call: TRBJ2-7
cdr3_nt: TGTGCCAGCAGCATTACCTCCGGGACAGGATCGGGGGAGCAGTACTTC
cdr3_aa: CASSITSGTGSGEQYF

v_call: TRBV27
clone_size: NA
d_call: NA
j_call: TRBJ1-3
cdr3_nt: TGTGCCAGCAGTTTGCGAGGCTCTGGAAACACCATATATTTT
cdr3_aa: CASSLRGSGNTIYF

v_call: TRBV19
clone_size: NA
d_call: NA
j_call: TRBJ2-7
cdr3_nt: TGTGCCAGTAGTATGGGGCGGACACTCCGGGACGAGCAGTACTTC
cdr3_aa: CASSMGRTLRDEQYF

v_call: TRBV19
clone_size: NA
d_call: NA
j_call: TRBJ1-1
cdr3_nt: TGTGCCAGTCATACGGGGGAGGAGTGGAACACTGAAGCTTTCTTT
cdr3_aa: CASHTGEEWNTEAFF

v_call: TRBV7-7
clone_size: once
d_call: TRBD1
j_call: TRBJ2-1
cdr3_nt: TGTGCTAGCAGCCGGGACAGGGGCAATGAGCAGTTCTTC
cdr3_aa: CASSRDRGNEQFF

v_call: TRBV5-3
clone_size: NA
d_call: TRBD1
j_call: TRBJ2-5
cdr3_nt: TGTGCCAGAAGCCCGGACAGGACCCAAGAGACCCAGTACTTC
cdr3_aa: CARSPDRTQETQYF

v_call: TRBV7-8
clone_size: NA
d_call: NA
j_call: TRBJ2-2
cdr3_nt: TGTGCCAGCAGCTTAGCGGGGCTGAACACCGGGGAGCTGTTTTTT
cdr3_aa: CASSLAGLNTGELFF

v_call: TRBV7-9
clone_size: NA
d_call: NA
j_call: TRBJ2-4
cdr3_nt: TGTGCCAGCAGCTTAGTTGGGAGCACTGCCAAAAACATTCAGTACTTC
cdr3_aa: CASSLVGSTAKNIQYF

v_call: TRBV10-2
clone_size: NA
d_call: TRBD2
j_call: TRBJ2-3
cdr3_nt: TGCGCCAGCAGGGCCGGGACTAGCGGGGATACGCAGTATTTT
cdr3_aa: CASRAGTSGDTQYF

v_call: TRBV11-3
clone_size: NA
d_call: TRBD2
j_call: TRBJ2-1
cdr3_nt: TGTGCCAGCAGCTTAGTATCGATGCGGGAGGGAGGCAATGAGCAGTTCTTC
cdr3_aa: CASSLVSMREGGNEQFF